Listed below are T cell receptor beta chains from one sample, sequenced in a study of siplizumab effects on memory and regulatory T cells. Data came from immunoSEQ multiplex PCR; TCRdb stores just in-frame clones and leaves some out. The table has 92,000 or so clones, around 89% seen once; the top ten hold roughly 15%. Sequenced sample: CD4+ T cells sorted from blood. These receptors were obtained from a human donor in good health. CDR3s include the opening cysteine and the closing phenylalanine or tryptophan. The D gene is left open where the match is weak. The size field is filled for only some rows; it gives once, few, many or a size class.

CDR3 DNA	CDR3 protein	clone size	D gene	V gene	J gene
TGTGCCAGCAGTGGAACATCAGGGACTTTAAGCACAGATACGCAGTATTTT	CASSGTSGTLSTDTQYF	NA	NA	TRBV6-1	TRBJ2-3
TGTGCCAGTAGTATCGCAAGTGGCTACACCTTC	CASSIASGYTF	NA	NA	TRBV19	TRBJ1-2
TGCGCCAGCAGTCATCCGGCTCCAGAGACCTACAATGAGCAGTTCTTC	CASSHPAPETYNEQFF	NA	NA	TRBV23-1	TRBJ2-1
TGTGCCAGCAGTTTAGCCGGGGCCTACGAGCAGTACTTC	CASSLAGAYEQYF	NA	NA	TRBV28	TRBJ2-7
TGTGCCAGCAGCTTGGCCAGGTCCACAGATACGCAGTATTTT	CASSLARSTDTQYF	NA	NA	TRBV5-4	TRBJ2-3
TGTGCCAGCAGCCCGGGACAGGGAAGGAATCAGCCCCAGCATTTT	CASSPGQGRNQPQHF	NA	TRBD1	TRBV5-5	TRBJ1-5
TGTGCTAGTGGTTTGCCTTCACTAGCGGGAGCCTACAATGAGCAGTTCTTC	CASGLPSLAGAYNEQFF	once	TRBD2	TRBV12-5	TRBJ2-1
TGTGCCAGCACCCAGGACAGATATGGCTACACCTTC	CASTQDRYGYTF	NA	NA	TRBV6-5	TRBJ1-2
TGTGCCAGCAAAGGCGGGACTAGCGGCGTGCGGTTC	CASKGGTSGVRF	NA	TRBD2	TRBV27	TRBJ2-7
TGTGCCAGCCGTAGGGGGGGCCTTGGAGACAATGAGCAGTTCTTC	CASRRGGLGDNEQFF	once	NA	TRBV9	TRBJ2-1
TGTGCCAGCAGCTTAGTGTGGAAAGGAGGGACTAGCGGGAGGCATGAGCAGTTCTTC	CASSLVWKGGTSGRHEQFF	NA	TRBD2	TRBV7-9	TRBJ2-1
TGTGCCAGCAGCGTAGTCCAGGGAGCCGGGGAGCTGTTTTTT	CASSVVQGAGELFF	NA	NA	TRBV9	TRBJ2-2
TGCGCCAGCAGCCGAACGTGGGGAGACTCTGGAAACACCATATATTTT	CASSRTWGDSGNTIYF	NA	NA	TRBV4-1	TRBJ1-3
TGTGCCAGCAGCTTCGCGGGAGTCGGGTCAGATACGCAGTATTTT	CASSFAGVGSDTQYF	once	TRBD2	TRBV5-4	TRBJ2-3
TGTGCCAGCAGCTCTTTCCCCCGGGGGGGCCGGGGAGAGACCCAGTACTTC	CASSSFPRGGRGETQYF	once	TRBD2	TRBV7-2	TRBJ2-5
TGTGCCAGCAGTTCCCCGGTAGTGTGGAACATTCAGTACTTC	CASSSPVVWNIQYF	NA	NA	TRBV28	TRBJ2-4
TGCGCCAGCAGCGGTGCAACTAGGGGGCGACGGACTGAAGCTTTCTTT	CASSGATRGRRTEAFF	NA	TRBD1	TRBV5-1	TRBJ1-1
TGTGCCAGCAGCCGAACTGAGGCAGGGAACACCATATATTTT	CASSRTEAGNTIYF	NA	NA	TRBV9	TRBJ1-3
TGTGCCACCTCCGAACGGGGAGACAATGAGCAGTTCTTC	CATSERGDNEQFF	NA	NA	TRBV11-3	TRBJ2-1
TGCGCCAGCAGCCGAGGGACAGGGAAAATGAACACTGAAGCTTTCTTT	CASSRGTGKMNTEAFF	NA	TRBD1	TRBV4-1	TRBJ1-1
TGTGCCAGCAGGGGGACAGGGGGGTCCTACGAGCAGTACTTC	CASRGTGGSYEQYF	NA	TRBD1	TRBV6-1	TRBJ2-7
TGTGCTAGTGGTTTGGTAGAGGGCACTGAAGCTTTCTTT	CASGLVEGTEAFF	NA	NA	TRBV12-5	TRBJ1-1
TGTGCCAGCAGCCAAGGGACAGGGGGCCTAAACGAGCAGTACTTC	CASSQGTGGLNEQYF	NA	TRBD1	TRBV7-9	TRBJ2-7
TGTGCCAGTAGTAGGGGCCCGACCTACGAGCAGTACTTC	CASSRGPTYEQYF	NA	NA	TRBV19	TRBJ2-7
TGTGCCATCAGTGCACAGGAATATAGCAATCAGCCCCAGCATTTT	CAISAQEYSNQPQHF	once	NA	TRBV10-3	TRBJ1-5
TGTGCCTGGAACACCCGGGACAGGGACCGCTTATTAATCAGTCATGGCTACACCTTC	CAWNTRDRDRLLISHGYTF	once	TRBD1	TRBV30	TRBJ1-2
TGCGCCAGCAGCCAAGGCGTTATTACAGGGATCAGGAGTGACTACACCTTC	CASSQGVITGIRSDYTF	NA	NA	TRBV4-3	TRBJ1-2
TGTGCCAGCAGCCCGGGACTAGCGGGAAACAATGAGCAGTTCTTC	CASSPGLAGNNEQFF	NA	TRBD2	TRBV5-4	TRBJ2-1
TGCAGCGTTGAGAGGGGGGGGGATACGCAGTATTTT	CSVERGGDTQYF	NA	NA	TRBV29-1	TRBJ2-3
TGTGCCAGCAGCTCGGGACTAGCGGGAGGGTTAAAAACAGATACGCAGTATTTT	CASSSGLAGGLKTDTQYF	NA	TRBD2	TRBV7-9	TRBJ2-3
TGTGCCAGCAGTTTCGTCCTAGCGGGAGCTTCACAGGGGACGCAGTATTTT	CASSFVLAGASQGTQYF	NA	TRBD2	TRBV27	TRBJ2-3
TGTGCCAGCTCACCATTTGGAGGGAGGGAGCTGTTTTTT	CASSPFGGRELFF	once	NA	TRBV18	TRBJ2-2
TGTGCCAGCAGCGTAGCCCTCAGAAGCACAGATACGCAGTATTTT	CASSVALRSTDTQYF	NA	NA	TRBV9	TRBJ2-3
TGTGCCAGCAGTGACTCGATAGTTGTGATAAGGAAACTGTTTTTT	CASSDSIVVIRKLFF	NA	NA	TRBV6-4	TRBJ1-4
TGTGCCAGCAGCACTGGGGACGTTTCTGAAGCTTTCTTT	CASSTGDVSEAFF	NA	NA	TRBV6-1	TRBJ1-1
TGTGCCAGCACCCCCGGGACTAGCGGGATCGAGCAGTACTTC	CASTPGTSGIEQYF	once	TRBD2	TRBV28	TRBJ2-7
TGTGCCAGCAGCCCTCGACAGACCTACACCGGGGAGCTGTTTTTT	CASSPRQTYTGELFF	NA	NA	TRBV7-9	TRBJ2-2
TGTGCCAGCAGTTTACTAGCAGCCTACAATGAGCAGTTCTTC	CASSLLAAYNEQFF	NA	NA	TRBV28	TRBJ2-1
TGTGCCAGCAGCTCCCATACGCGACAGAGAAATTCACCCCTCCACTTT	CASSSHTRQRNSPLHF	NA	NA	TRBV11-2	TRBJ1-6
TGTGCCAGCAGCAAGGGACAGGGACGGGGTGAGCAGTTCTTC	CASSKGQGRGEQFF	NA	TRBD1	TRBV5-6	TRBJ2-1
TGTGCTAGTGGTCCTGGAACAGGCAACACTGAAGCTTTCTTT	CASGPGTGNTEAFF	few	NA	TRBV12-5	TRBJ1-1
TGTGCCAGCAGCTTAGCGGTTGGCGGGAGCTCCTACAATGAGCAGTTCTTC	CASSLAVGGSSYNEQFF	once	TRBD2	TRBV7-6	TRBJ2-1
TGTGCCAGCAGCTTCGGCCAGAGGGAGACCCAGTACTTC	CASSFGQRETQYF	NA	NA	TRBV11-2	TRBJ2-5
TGCGCCAGCAGCCAAGATCAGGCTAGCGGGCGGGGGAATGAGCAGTTCTTC	CASSQDQASGRGNEQFF	NA	TRBD2	TRBV4-3	TRBJ2-1
TGTGCCAGCAGCCTGGGGCAGGGCAGCGGGGAGCTGTTTTTT	CASSLGQGSGELFF	NA	NA	TRBV7-2	TRBJ2-2
TGCGCCAGCAGCCGTGGGGGCTCGGAGCAGTACTTC	CASSRGGSEQYF	once	NA	TRBV5-1	TRBJ2-7
TGCAGTGCTAGAGATAAAAACACCATATATTTT	CSARDKNTIYF	once	NA	TRBV20-1	TRBJ1-3
TGCGCCAGCAGACCGGGACTAGCGGAGTACAATGAGCAGTTCTTC	CASRPGLAEYNEQFF	NA	TRBD2	TRBV5-1	TRBJ2-1
TGCAGCGTTGGAGGGACGGGGGCTTCAAATCAGCCCCAGCATTTT	CSVGGTGASNQPQHF	few	NA	TRBV29-1	TRBJ1-5